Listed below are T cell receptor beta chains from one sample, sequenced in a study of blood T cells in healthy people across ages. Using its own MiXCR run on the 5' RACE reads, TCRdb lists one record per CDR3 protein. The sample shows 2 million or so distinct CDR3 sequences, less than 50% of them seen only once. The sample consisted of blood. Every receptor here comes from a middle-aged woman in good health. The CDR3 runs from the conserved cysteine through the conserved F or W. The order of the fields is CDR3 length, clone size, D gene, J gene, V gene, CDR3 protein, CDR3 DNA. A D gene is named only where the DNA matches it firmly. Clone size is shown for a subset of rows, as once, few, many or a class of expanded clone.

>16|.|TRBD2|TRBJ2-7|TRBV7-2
CASSLEAASGTYEQYF
TGTGCCAGCAGCTTAGAAGCGGCTAGCGGGACCTACGAGCAGTACTTC
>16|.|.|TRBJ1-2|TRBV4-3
CASSQDLGNFRAGYTF
TGCGCCAGCAGCCAAGATCTTGGAAACTTCCGGGCCGGATACACCTTC
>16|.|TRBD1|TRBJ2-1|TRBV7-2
CASSPVPTGTYNEQFF
TGTGCCAGCAGCCCAGTCCCGACAGGGACCTACAATGAGCAGTTCTTC
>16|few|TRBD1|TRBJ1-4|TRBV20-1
CSARDPAGGRNEKLFF
TGCAGTGCTAGAGATCCAGCAGGGGGGCGTAATGAAAAACTGTTTTTT
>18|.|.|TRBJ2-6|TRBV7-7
CASSLGPTGQSGANVLTF
TGTGCTAGCAGCTTAGGCCCCACCGGGCAATCTGGGGCCAACGTCCTGACTTTC
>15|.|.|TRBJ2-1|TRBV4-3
CASSQTTGLEETQFF
TGCGCCAGCAGCCAAACCACAGGGCTGGAAGAGACCCAGTTCTTC
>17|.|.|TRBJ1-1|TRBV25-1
CASRRGRGGRGNTEAFF
TGTGCCAGCCGCCGAGGTAGGGGGGGAAGGGGGAACACTGAAGCTTTCTTT
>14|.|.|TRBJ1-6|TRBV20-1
CSARVVNGDSPLHF
TGTAGTGCTAGAGTTGTAAATGGTGATTCACCCCTCCACTTT
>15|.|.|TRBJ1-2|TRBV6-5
CASRVSTDLNYGYTF
TGTGCCAGCAGGGTTTCTACTGACCTTAACTATGGCTACACCTTC
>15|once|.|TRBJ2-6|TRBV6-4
CASSPGHTGANVLTF
TGTGCCAGCAGTCCGGGACACACTGGGGCCAACGTCCTGACTTTC
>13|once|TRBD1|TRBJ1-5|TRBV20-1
CSARDRAGQPQHF
TGCAGTGCTAGGGACAGGGCTGGTCAGCCCCAGCATTTT
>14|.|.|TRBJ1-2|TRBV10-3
CAISSQGTIDGYTF
TGTGCCATCAGTTCTCAGGGTACTATAGATGGCTACACCTTC
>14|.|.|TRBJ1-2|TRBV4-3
CASSQEGGSYGYTF
TGCGCCAGCAGCCAAGAGGGGGGTTCCTATGGCTACACCTTC
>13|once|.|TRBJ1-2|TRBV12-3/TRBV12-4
CASRLQRGTGYTF
TGTGCCAGCAGGTTACAGAGGGGAACGGGCTACACCTTC
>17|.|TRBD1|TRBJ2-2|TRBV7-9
CASSDSKNRGRTGELFF
TGTGCCAGCAGCGACAGTAAAAACAGGGGAAGGACCGGGGAGCTGTTTTTT
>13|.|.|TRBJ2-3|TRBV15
CATGRGFSDTQYF
TGTGCCACCGGCAGAGGTTTTTCAGATACGCAGTATTTT
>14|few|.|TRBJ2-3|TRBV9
CASSVVGAQGTQYF
TGTGCCAGCAGCGTAGTTGGAGCGCAGGGTACGCAGTATTTT
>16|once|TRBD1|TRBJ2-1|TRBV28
CASSSAGTGEFHEQFF
TGTGCCAGCAGTTCGGCCGGGACAGGGGAGTTCCATGAGCAGTTCTTC
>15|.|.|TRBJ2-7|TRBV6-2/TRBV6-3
CASSYGAVRTYEQYF
TGTGCCAGTAGTTACGGGGCAGTCAGAACCTACGAGCAGTACTTC
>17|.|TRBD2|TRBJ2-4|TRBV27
CASSLSTGGLAKNIQYF
TGTGCCAGCAGTTTATCGACGGGGGGGCTAGCCAAAAACATTCAGTACTTC
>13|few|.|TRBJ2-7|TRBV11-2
CASRYRRGYEQYF
TGTGCCAGCAGATACCGTCGGGGCTACGAGCAGTACTTC
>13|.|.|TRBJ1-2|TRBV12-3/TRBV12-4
CASSTDSYYGYTF
TGTGCCAGCAGTACTGACAGTTACTATGGCTACACCTTC
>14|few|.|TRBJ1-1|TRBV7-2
CASSMGTANTEAFF
TGTGCCAGCAGCATGGGGACCGCGAACACTGAAGCTTTCTTT
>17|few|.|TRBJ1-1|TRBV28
CASSPPGPGRGNTEAFF
TGTGCCAGCAGTCCCCCGGGCCCAGGGAGGGGAAACACTGAAGCTTTCTTT
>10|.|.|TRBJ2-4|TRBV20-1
CSANYMDQYF
TGCAGTGCGAACTACATGGATCAGTACTTC
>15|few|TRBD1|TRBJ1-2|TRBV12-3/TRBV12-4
CASTLSTGGLYGYTF
TGTGCCAGCACCCTTTCCACAGGGGGGCTCTATGGCTACACCTTC
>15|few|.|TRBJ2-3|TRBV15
CATSSLGQRADTQYF
TGTGCCACCAGCTCCCTTGGGCAGCGGGCAGATACGCAGTATTTT
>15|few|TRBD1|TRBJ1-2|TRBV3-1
CASSQTGTAVYGYTF
TGTGCCAGCAGCCAAACTGGGACAGCCGTCTATGGCTACACCTTC
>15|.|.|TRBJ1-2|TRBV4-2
CASSTPRDGNYGYTF
TGTGCCAGCAGCACCCCAAGGGACGGGAACTATGGCTACACCTTC
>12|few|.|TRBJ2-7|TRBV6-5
CASSSRGHEQYF
TGTGCCAGCAGTTCCAGGGGCCACGAGCAGTACTTC
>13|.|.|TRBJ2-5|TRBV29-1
CSVSRGLQETQYF
TGCAGCGTTTCACGGGGCCTTCAAGAGACCCAGTACTTC
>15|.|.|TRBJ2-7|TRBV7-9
CASSTTHRDPYGQYF
TGTGCCAGCAGCACTACCCACAGGGACCCCTACGGGCAGTACTTC
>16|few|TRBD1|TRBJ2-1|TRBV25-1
CASSALGQGARNEQFF
TGTGCCAGCAGTGCCTTGGGACAGGGGGCTCGGAATGAGCAGTTCTTC
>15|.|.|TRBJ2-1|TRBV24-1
CATSDFTGNGNEQFF
TGTGCCACCAGTGATTTTACAGGGAACGGAAATGAGCAGTTCTTC
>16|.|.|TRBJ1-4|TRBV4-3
CASSQEVSLTNEKLFF
TGCGCCAGCAGCCAAGAGGTCAGCCTCACTAATGAAAAACTGTTTTTT
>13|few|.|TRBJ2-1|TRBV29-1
CSVSTAGTNEQFF
TGCAGCGTTTCGACGGCGGGAACCAATGAGCAGTTCTTC
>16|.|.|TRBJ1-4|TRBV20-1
CSARDIGKSTNEKLFF
TGCAGTGCTAGAGATATTGGGAAGTCAACTAATGAAAAACTGTTTTTT
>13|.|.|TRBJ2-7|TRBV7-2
CASSSQGGYERYF
TGTGCCAGCAGCTCGCAAGGCGGCTACGAGCGGTACTTC
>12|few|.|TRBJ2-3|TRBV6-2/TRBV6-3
CASSYPPRTQYF
TGTGCCAGCAGTTACCCCCCTCGGACGCAGTATTTT
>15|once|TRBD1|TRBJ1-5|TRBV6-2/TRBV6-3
CASSTDRGRNQPQHF
TGTGCCAGCAGTACGGACAGGGGCCGCAATCAGCCCCAGCATTTT
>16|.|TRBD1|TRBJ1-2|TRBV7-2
CASSPATGGRNYGYTF
TGTGCCAGCAGCCCGGCGACAGGGGGGCGTAACTATGGCTACACCTTC
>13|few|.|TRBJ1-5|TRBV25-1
CKYHPHSNQPQHF
TGCAAATACCATCCCCATAGCAATCAGCCCCAGCATTTT
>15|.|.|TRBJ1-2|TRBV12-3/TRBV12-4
CASSQTRGRGYGYTF
TGTGCCAGCAGCCAAACTCGGGGCAGGGGTTATGGCTACACCTTC
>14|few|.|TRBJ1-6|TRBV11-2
CASSLGWGGSPLHF
TGTGCCAGCAGCTTAGGGTGGGGGGGTTCACCCCTCCACTTT
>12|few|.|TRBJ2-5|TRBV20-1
CSARGSSAREYF
TGCAGTGCTAGAGGTTCTAGCGCGCGAGAGTACTTC
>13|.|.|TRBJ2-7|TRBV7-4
CASSAANNYEQYF
TGTGCCAGCAGCGCCGCCAACAACTACGAGCAGTACTTC
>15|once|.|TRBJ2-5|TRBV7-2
CASSLDPHPQEAQYF
TGTGCCAGCAGCTTAGATCCACACCCCCAAGAGGCCCAGTACTTC
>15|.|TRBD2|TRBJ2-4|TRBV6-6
CASSTSGGAKNIQYF
TGTGCCAGCAGTACTAGCGGGGGAGCCAAAAACATTCAGTACTTC
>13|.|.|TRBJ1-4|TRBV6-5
CASSYMEGEKLFF
TGTGCCAGCAGTTACATGGAGGGAGAAAAACTGTTTTTT
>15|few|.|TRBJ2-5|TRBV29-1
CSVGAGNRGQETQYF
TGCAGCGTTGGGGCGGGGAACAGGGGCCAAGAGACCCAGTACTTC
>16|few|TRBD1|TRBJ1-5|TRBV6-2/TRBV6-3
CASKRGTGLSNQPQHF
TGTGCCAGCAAGAGGGGGACAGGCTTGAGCAATCAGCCCCAGCATTTT